The present TCR beta chain was sequenced within a study of T cell responses to AZD1222 COVID-19 vaccine. Overall study results and limits: Of the AZD1222 recipients, only six were seropositive at baseline. Clonal diversity was possibly underestimated, and the donors were mostly white British, with more females. Reportedly, nearly half the spike-specific TCRs target unmutated variant regions.

The table came from immunoSEQ multiplex PCR; TCRdb's copy has only in-frame clones and leaves some out. The sample includes about 42,000 clones, around 88% of them seen just once. About this clone: Its antigen is still unknown.

Second-dose intervals of approximately 4 or approximately 12 weeks were pooled. The germline V gene encodes CDR1 SGHTA and CDR2 FQGTGA. The CDR3 has 15 amino acids. The germline V and J ends were trimmed by 5 bases and 8 bases, with 18 bases remaining between them. This sequence joins TRBV7-3 and TRBJ2-2, with D maybe TRBD2 (6 bases). The sequence was collected from an adult who received the AZD1222 COVID-19 vaccine. The sample consisted of peripheral blood, taken 28 days after the second AZD1222 dose. As DNA, the CDR3 is TGTGCCAGCAGCCCCTCTGGACTACCTACAGGGGAGCTGTTTTTT. Its translation is CASSPSGLPTGELFF.